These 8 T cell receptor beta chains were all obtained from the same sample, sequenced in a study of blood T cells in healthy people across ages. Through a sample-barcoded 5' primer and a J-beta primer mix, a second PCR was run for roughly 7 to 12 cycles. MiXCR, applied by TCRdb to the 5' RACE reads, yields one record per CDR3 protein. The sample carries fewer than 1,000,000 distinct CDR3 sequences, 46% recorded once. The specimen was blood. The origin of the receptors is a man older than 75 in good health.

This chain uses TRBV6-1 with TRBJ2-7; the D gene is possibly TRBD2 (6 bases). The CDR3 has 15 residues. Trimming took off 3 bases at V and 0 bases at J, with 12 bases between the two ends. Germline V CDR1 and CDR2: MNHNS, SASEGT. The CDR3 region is CASSDRRRGSYEQYF. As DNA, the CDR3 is TGTGCCAGCAGTGACAGACGGAGGGGCTCCTACGAGCAGTACTTC.

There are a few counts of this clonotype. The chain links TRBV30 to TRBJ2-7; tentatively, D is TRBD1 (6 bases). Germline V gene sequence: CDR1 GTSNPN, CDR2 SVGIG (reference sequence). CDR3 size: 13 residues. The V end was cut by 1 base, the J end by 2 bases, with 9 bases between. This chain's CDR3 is CAWSGGPTYEQYF. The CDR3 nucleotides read TGTGCCTGGAGTGGGGGGCCCACCTACGAGCAGTACTTC.

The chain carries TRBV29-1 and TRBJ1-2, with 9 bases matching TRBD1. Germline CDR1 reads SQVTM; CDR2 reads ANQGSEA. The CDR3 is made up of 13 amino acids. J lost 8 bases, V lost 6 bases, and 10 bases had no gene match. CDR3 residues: CSVVVGTGFGYTF. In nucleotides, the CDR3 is TGCAGCGTCGTTGTTGGGACAGGGTTCGGCTACACCTTC.

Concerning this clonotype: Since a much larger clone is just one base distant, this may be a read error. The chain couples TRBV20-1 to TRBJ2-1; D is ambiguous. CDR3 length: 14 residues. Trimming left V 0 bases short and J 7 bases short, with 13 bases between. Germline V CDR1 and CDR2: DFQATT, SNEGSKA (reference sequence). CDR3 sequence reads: CSARDSRCWNEQFF. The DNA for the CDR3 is TGCAGTGCTAGAGATAGTCGGTGTTGGAATGAGCAGTTCTTC.

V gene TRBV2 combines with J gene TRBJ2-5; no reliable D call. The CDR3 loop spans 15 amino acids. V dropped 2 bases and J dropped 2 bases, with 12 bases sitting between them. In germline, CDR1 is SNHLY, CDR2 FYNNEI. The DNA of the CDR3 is TGTGCCAGCAGTGAAATGAGGTGGCAGCAAGAGACCCAGTACTTC. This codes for CASSEMRWQQETQYF.

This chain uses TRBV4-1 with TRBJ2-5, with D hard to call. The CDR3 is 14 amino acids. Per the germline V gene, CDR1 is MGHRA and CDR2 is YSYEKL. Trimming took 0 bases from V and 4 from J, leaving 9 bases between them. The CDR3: CASSQELVRETQYF. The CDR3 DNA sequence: TGCGCCAGCAGCCAAGAACTCGTCCGAGAGACCCAGTACTTC.

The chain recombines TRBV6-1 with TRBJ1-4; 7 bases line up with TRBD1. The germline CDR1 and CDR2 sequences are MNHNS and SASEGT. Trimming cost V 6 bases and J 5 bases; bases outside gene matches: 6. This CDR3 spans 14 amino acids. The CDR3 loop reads CASRTGANNEKLFF. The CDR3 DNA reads TGTGCCAGCAGAACAGGGGCGAACAATGAAAAACTGTTTTTT.

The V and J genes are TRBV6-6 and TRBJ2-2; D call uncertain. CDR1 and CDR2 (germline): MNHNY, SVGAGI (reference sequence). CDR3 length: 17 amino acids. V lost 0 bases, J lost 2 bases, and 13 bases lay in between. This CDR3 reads CASSYSASLFNTGELFF. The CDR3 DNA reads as TGTGCCAGCAGTTACTCTGCTAGTCTTTTTAACACCGGGGAGCTGTTTTTT.